This paragraph reports one T cell receptor beta chain. These data are taken from a study of regulatory T cells in long-lasting Graves disease. Time point: newly diagnosed GD, antithyroid drugs for less than 3 months. Preparation of the TCR library used RNA extracted from PBMCs. Both iRepertoire HTBI primers and Arm-PCR of CDR3 regions were used to build the TCR beta libraries. From the multiplex PCR reads, TCRdb called clonotypes with MiXCR, one entry per CDR3 protein. The sample consists of roughly 510,000 distinct CDR3 sequences, 15% to 20% of them appearing once. With 3 bases removed from V and 0 bases from J, the gap between germline ends came to 9 bases. The CDR3 extends over 14 amino acids. Germline CDR1 and CDR2: SGHDN and FVKESK. This sample also belongs to another study, concerning T cells in Graves' hyperthyroidism and ophthalmopathy. That publication notes: The study used the HTBI primer set for a first-round RT-PCR of the TCR CDR3.

V and J are TRBV14 and TRBJ2-7; D is unresolved. The sequence was obtained from a man between 18 and 35 years old with Graves disease. This material consisted of peripheral blood mononuclear cells (PBMCs), taken at new diagnosis, from a patient treated with antithyroid drugs. CDR3 DNA sequence: TGTGCCAGCAGCCAGCTGGAGAGCTCCTACGAGCAGTACTTC. Its translation: CASSQLESSYEQYF.